The 20 T cell receptor beta chains given below trace back to one sample, sequenced in a study of blood T cell repertoires in COVID-19. Libraries were prepared by immunoSEQ multiplex PCR; TCRdb keeps only in-frame clonotypes and omits some of them. Of a few hundred thousand clones in the sample, approximately 83% were seen once. Sequencing used peripheral blood. These receptors originate from a man older than 75 with acute or convalescent COVID-19.

The chain is built from TRBV27 and TRBJ1-2; TRBD1 matches at 8 bases. This CDR3 is 14 amino acids long. Germline loops: CDR1 MNHEY, CDR2 SMNVEV (reference sequence). Unmatched junction bases numbered 8, after V lost 3 bases and J lost 8 bases. This CDR3 is CASSFDRGSRGYTF. The CDR3 DNA reads as TGTGCCAGCAGTTTTGACAGGGGATCTAGAGGCTACACCTTC.

This clone has only one observation. This CDR3 is CASSLLGRHGYTF. CDR3 bases: TGTGCCAGCAGCTTGCTTGGGAGGCATGGCTACACCTTC. V is TRBV5-5 and J is TRBJ1-2; D remains unclear. Germline V CDR1 and CDR2: SGHKS, YYEKEE (reference sequence). V was clipped by 1 base and J by 6 bases, with 10 bases between them. CDR3 size: 13 residues.

This chain uses TRBV2 with TRBJ1-5; perhaps TRBD1 as D (6 bases). With 6 bases removed from V and 1 base from J, the gap between germline ends came to 7 bases. The CDR3 contains 13 residues. CDR1 is SNHLY, CDR2 FYNNEI, per germline. CDR3 protein: CASSRGSNQPQHF. In DNA, the CDR3 is TGTGCCAGCAGCAGGGGAAGCAATCAGCCCCAGCATTTT. The full variable domain, its missing parts supplied by reference TRBV2 and TRBJ1-5, is EPEVTQTPSHQVTQMGQEVILRCVPISNHLYFYWYRQILGQKVEFLVSFYNNEISEKSEIFDDQFSVERPDGSNFTLKIRSTKLEDSAMYFCASSRGSNQPQHFGDGTRLSIL.

The chain joins TRBV11-2 to TRBJ2-7; 7 positions agree with TRBD1. Germline V lookup: CDR1 SGHAT, CDR2 FQNNGV. J was trimmed by 1 base and V by 4 bases; bases with no gene match: 4. This CDR3 has 14 amino acids. The CDR3 region has the DNA TGTGCCAGCAGCTCTCCGGGACAGTCCTACGAGCAGTACTTC. Its translation: CASSSPGQSYEQYF.

The table lists this clone with a count of one. The chain has TRBV19 and TRBJ2-1, with D maybe TRBD1 (6 bases). Germline-derived CDR1 and CDR2 are LNHDA and SQIVND (reference sequence). The CDR3 has 15 residues. Between the trimmed V and J ends, which lost 6 bases and 5 bases, there was a span of 17 bases. The CDR3 nucleotides read TGTGCCAGTAGACCCTCTCGGACAGCCCACAATGAGCAGTTCTTC. This translates into CASRPSRTAHNEQFF.

Note on this clone: Other DNA sequences within the sample encode an identical CDR3. V and J are TRBV28 and TRBJ1-1; D is perhaps TRBD1 (6 bases). The CDR3 sequence is 14 residues long. The germline gives CDR1 MDHEN, CDR2 SYDVKM. The ends were cut back, 6 bases at V and 1 base at J, with 12 bases in the middle. CDR3 bases: TGTGCCAGCAGCCCTGGGGGGGCGAACACTGAAGCTTTCTTT. Translation gives CASSPGGANTEAFF.

This clone was counted between two and nine times. V is TRBV20-1 and J is TRBJ2-2, with a weak D call TRBD2 (6 bases). Germline assignment: CDR1 DFQATT and CDR2 SNEGSKA (reference sequence). The V and J ends lost 3 bases and 4 bases respectively, with 15 bases between them. The CDR3 extends over 15 amino acids. The CDR3, as DNA: TGCAGTGCTAGTCGATTCAGCGGGTCCACCGGGGAGCTGTTTTTT. It translates to CSASRFSGSTGELFF.

The CDR3 DNA is TGTGCCAGCAGCTTGGCCGGAGGGATTCGTGAAAAACTGTTTTTT. It yields the protein CASSLAGGIREKLFF. V is TRBV5-4 and J is TRBJ1-4; D is undetermined. This CDR3 has 15 residues. Trimming pared 0 bases from V and 7 bases from J, leaving 13 bases between. In germline, CDR1 is SGHNT, CDR2 YYREEE (reference sequence).

The chain is built from TRBV6-4 and TRBJ1-1; D remains ambiguous. CDR1 and CDR2 from the germline V gene are MRHNA and SNTAGT. V lost 5 bases and J 0 bases, leaving 7 bases between the germline ends. The CDR3 loop spans 13 amino acids. The DNA for the CDR3 is TGTGCCAGCAGTAATTCGGTGAACACTGAAGCTTTCTTT. Translated, it gives CASSNSVNTEAFF.

V is TRBV11-2 and J is TRBJ1-3, with a possible D match to TRBD1 (6 bases). Trimming removed 4 bases from V and 0 bases from J, with 13 bases in between. The CDR3 loop spans 16 amino acids. Germline loops: CDR1 SGHAT, CDR2 FQNNGV. The CDR3 is CASSYPPGDSGNTIYF. CDR3 DNA sequence: TGTGCCAGCAGCTATCCCCCAGGGGACTCTGGAAACACCATATATTTT. Variable domain in full (rest from reference TRBV11-2 and TRBJ1-3): EAGVAQSPRYKIIEKRQSVAFWCNPISGHATLYWYQQILGQGPKLLIQFQNNGVVDDSQLPKDRFSAERLKGVDSTLKIQPAKLEDSAVYLCASSYPPGDSGNTIYFGEGSWLTVV.

CDR3 sequence: CASSLGRDNYGYTF. In nucleotides, the CDR3 is TGTGCCAGCAGCTTAGGCAGGGATAACTATGGCTACACCTTC. The chain carries TRBV5-4 and TRBJ1-2; D is perhaps TRBD1 (5 bases). In germline, CDR1 is SGHNT, CDR2 YYREEE (reference sequence). V shed 2 bases and J shed 1 base, with 9 bases lying between them. CDR3 length: 14 amino acids. The complete variable domain, with remaining parts taken from reference TRBV5-4 and TRBJ1-2, reads ETGVTQSPTHLIKTRGQQVTLRCSSQSGHNTVSWYQQALGQGPQFIFQYYREEENGRGNFPPRFSGLQFPNYSSELNVNALELDDSALYLCASSLGRDNYGYTFGSGTRLTVV.

The chain uses TRBV6-5 and TRBJ1-6, with 7 bases identical to TRBD1. The CDR3 is 15 residues long. Germline CDR1 is MNHEY and CDR2 is SVGAGI. V trimming: 6 bases; J trimming: 12 bases; junction bases outside the gene matches: 14. In DNA form, the CDR3 reads TGTGCCAGCAGCGTAAGGGGACAGAACCCTCTACCCCTCCACTTT. This codes for CASSVRGQNPLPLHF.

The chain couples TRBV4-1 to TRBJ1-4; D call uncertain. The germline V gene encodes CDR1 MGHRA and CDR2 YSYEKL. The V end was cut by 3 bases, the J end by 0 bases, with 11 bases between. The CDR3 sequence is 16 residues long. CDR3 sequence (DNA): TGCGCCAGCAGCCACGGGTGGCCAGCAACTAATGAAAAACTGTTTTTT. Translation gives CASSHGWPATNEKLFF.

The genes are TRBV10-3 and TRBJ2-5; the match to TRBD1 covers 11 bases. Germline V gives CDR1 ENHRY, CDR2 SYGVKD. The V segment lost 3 bases and the J segment 5 bases; nucleotides outside the gene matches: 8. CDR3 length equals 16 residues. Written as DNA, the CDR3 is TGTGCCATCAGTGAACTCGGACAGGGGGCAAGGGAGACCCAGTACTTC. Its translation is CAISELGQGARETQYF.

The rearrangement joins TRBV7-2 to TRBJ2-1; TRBD2 aligns across 14 bases. The CDR3 has 18 amino acids. V dropped 4 bases and J dropped 4; count of bases not matched to a gene: 9. From germline, CDR1 is SGHTA and CDR2 FQGNSA. CDR3 nucleotide sequence: TGTGCCAGCAGCTCCTCAGGACTAGCGGGAGGTGCTTACAATGAGCAGTTCTTC. Translating gives CASSSSGLAGGAYNEQFF. Variable domain in full (rest from reference TRBV7-2 and TRBJ2-1): GAGVSQSPSNKVTEKGKDVELRCDPISGHTALYWYRQSLGQGLEFLIYFQGNSAPDKSGLPSDRFSAERTGGSVSTLTIQRTQQEDSAVYLCASSSSGLAGGAYNEQFFGPGTRLTVL.

V is TRBV10-3 and J is TRBJ2-4, with 9 bases fitting TRBD2. After removal of 5 bases from V and 2 bases from J, the junction contained 10 bases not matched to a gene. The V gene's germline CDR1 is ENHRY and CDR2 SYGVKD. The CDR3 has 17 residues. The CDR3 is CAISPGLAGVPKNIQYF. The CDR3 DNA follows: TGTGCCATCAGTCCCGGTTTAGCGGGAGTACCCAAAAACATTCAGTACTTC.

The J gene is TRBJ1-2, the V gene TRBV18, with a tentative D call TRBD1 (6 bases). V was cut by 4 bases and J by 5 bases, with 11 bases left in between. The CDR3 consists of 13 residues. Germline V lookup: CDR1 KGHSH, CDR2 LQKENI. The CDR3: CASSRDKYYGYTF. CDR3 sequence (DNA): TGTGCCAGCTCACGGGACAAGTATTATGGCTACACCTTC.

The chain has TRBV28 and TRBJ1-2; D uncertain. V gave up 6 bases and J gave up 7 bases, with 15 bases separating them. The CDR3 spans 13 residues. Germline CDR1 is MDHEN and CDR2 is SYDVKM. In nucleotides, the CDR3 is TGTGCCAGCAGCTCTCTTGCGGGCTCTGGCTACACCTTC. It translates to CASSSLAGSGYTF.

The rearrangement joins TRBV24-1 to TRBJ2-6; 8 bases line up with TRBD1. The V gene's germline CDR1 is KGHDR and CDR2 SFDVKD. The V segment lost 5 bases and the J segment 0 bases; nucleotides outside the gene matches: 5. The CDR3 runs to 17 residues. The CDR3 nucleotides are TGTGCCACCAGTGCTAGGACAGGGATCTCTGGGGCCAACGTCCTGACTTTC. Its translation is CATSARTGISGANVLTF.

The chain carries TRBV2 and TRBJ2-2; the match to TRBD2 covers 11 bases. CDR3 length: 15 amino acids. Germline V gene data show CDR1 as SNHLY and CDR2 as FYNNEI. V shed 8 bases and J 7 bases; nucleotides not matched to a gene: 9. CDR3 sequence reads: CASRELAGVVGELFF. The CDR3 region has the DNA TGTGCCAGCCGGGAACTAGCGGGAGTCGTCGGGGAGCTGTTTTTT.